This is a list of T cell receptor beta chains from one sample in a study of T cell responses to AZD1222 COVID-19 vaccine. Assay used: immunoSEQ multiplex PCR; TCRdb lists only in-frame clones, some missing. The sample has approximately 190,000 clones, roughly 92% seen once; the top ten hold around 1%. The source was peripheral blood, collected 28 days after the second AZD1222 dose. These receptors were taken from an adult who received the AZD1222 COVID-19 vaccine. CDR3s include the opening cysteine and the closing phenylalanine or tryptophan. D genes are given only for firm matches. Some rows have no size entry. The others give once, few or many, or a class for an expanded clone.

size	D	V	J	DNA	CDR3
.	.	TRBV18	TRBJ1-2	TGTGCCAGCTCACGATACAGTGATGGCTACACCTTC	CASSRYSDGYTF
.	.	TRBV6-5	TRBJ1-2	TGTGCCAGCAGTTACGATGGTAACTATGGCTACACCTTC	CASSYDGNYGYTF
.	.	TRBV11-3	TRBJ2-2	TGTGCCAGCAGCCTGGGGACTTCGAACACCGGGGAGCTGTTTTTT	CASSLGTSNTGELFF
.	.	TRBV7-2	TRBJ2-7	TGTGCCAGGATAGATAGGAGGGGGGGATCCTACGAGCAGTACTTC	CARIDRRGGSYEQYF
.	.	TRBV5-6	TRBJ1-1	TGTGCCAGCACCCTGGGGGGATCTGAAGCTTTCTTT	CASTLGGSEAFF
.	.	TRBV30	TRBJ1-1	TGTGCCTGGAGTGTACAAGGGAACACTGAAGCTTTCTTT	CAWSVQGNTEAFF
once	TRBD1	TRBV6-5	TRBJ1-3	TGTGCCAGCCTAGGTGGGGACAGTGCCGGAGGCACCATATATTTT	CASLGGDSAGGTIYF
.	.	TRBV6-2/TRBV6-3	TRBJ1-1	TGTGCCAGCAGCCCCACGGGACGGATGAACACTGAAGCTTTCTTT	CASSPTGRMNTEAFF
.	.	TRBV14	TRBJ2-2	TGTGCCAGCAGCGTATGGGACACCGGGGAGCTGTTTTTT	CASSVWDTGELFF
once	TRBD1	TRBV7-9	TRBJ1-2	TGTGCCAGCAGCCGGACAGGGGACGCATCAAGGGGCTACACCTTC	CASSRTGDASRGYTF
once	TRBD2	TRBV10-1	TRBJ2-5	TGCGCCAGCAGTGAGACCCAGCGGGGGGATAAAGAGACCCAGTACTTC	CASSETQRGDKETQYF
.	TRBD1	TRBV2	TRBJ2-7	TGTGCCAGCAGTAACCAGGGGGCCCAATACGAGCAGTACTTC	CASSNQGAQYEQYF
.	.	TRBV5-4	TRBJ1-1	TGTGCCAGCAGCTTGGATAGCGGGGGGCGGGACACTGAAGCTTTCTTT	CASSLDSGGRDTEAFF
.	.	TRBV12-3/TRBV12-4	TRBJ1-1	TGTGCCAGCAGACCAGGGAGGAACACTGAAGCTTTCTTT	CASRPGRNTEAFF
once	TRBD1	TRBV5-1	TRBJ1-4	TGCGCCAGCAGAGGACAGGGGGCCCTTAATGAAAAACTGTTTTTT	CASRGQGALNEKLFF
.	.	TRBV7-9	TRBJ1-1	TGTGCCAGCAGCCCGCCCGGCAGCCGTATTGAAGCTTTCTTT	CASSPPGSRIEAFF
.	.	TRBV5-1	TRBJ1-1	TGCGCCAGCAGCTTGGGCAGTTTGAGCACTGAAGCTTTCTTT	CASSLGSLSTEAFF
.	.	TRBV28	TRBJ1-4	TGTGCCAGCAGCCCCAATGAAAAACTGTTTTTT	CASSPNEKLFF
.	TRBD1	TRBV5-6	TRBJ2-5	TGTGCCAGCAGCTCGGGACAGGGGAGGCGGGAGACCCAGTACTTC	CASSSGQGRRETQYF
.	.	TRBV19	TRBJ1-2	TGTGCCAGCGCACACGCAAGAGGGGTGCCGACCCCTAACTATGGCTACACCTTC	CASAHARGVPTPNYGYTF
once	TRBD1	TRBV29-1	TRBJ1-1	TGCAGCTTGAGGGGGCAGGCGGGAACTGAAGCTTTCTTT	CSLRGQAGTEAFF
.	.	TRBV19	TRBJ1-5	TGTGCCAGTAGTATTCAGGGTGAGCAGCCCCAGCATTTT	CASSIQGEQPQHF
.	.	TRBV29-1	TRBJ1-2	TGCAGCGTCGATACGAGGGGTGGGTATGGCTACACCTTC	CSVDTRGGYGYTF
.	.	TRBV6-1	TRBJ1-5	TGTGCCAGCAGTGAAGCCTCGACAGGCTTAGGCCAGCCCCAGCATTTT	CASSEASTGLGQPQHF
.	TRBD2	TRBV7-2	TRBJ2-1	TGTGCCAGCAGCTTAGGGACTAGCCGCGCCCCCTACAATGAGCAGTTCTTC	CASSLGTSRAPYNEQFF
once	.	TRBV5-6	TRBJ1-4	TGTGCCAGCAGTACGCTGGGTGAAAAACTGTTTTTT	CASSTLGEKLFF
.	TRBD1	TRBV12-3/TRBV12-4	TRBJ1-1	TGTGCCAGCCGGGACAGGGAACAGACTGAAGCTTTCTTT	CASRDREQTEAFF
.	.	TRBV19	TRBJ2-5	TGTGCCAGTAGTGGCGGACAGCCAAAAGAGACCCAGTACTTC	CASSGGQPKETQYF
.	.	TRBV18	TRBJ1-2	TGTGCCAGCTCACAGGGCTTCCCCAACTATGGCTACACCTTC	CASSQGFPNYGYTF
.	.	TRBV6-5	TRBJ1-5	TGTGCCAGCAGACACACAGGGAATTCTCAGCCCCAGCATTTT	CASRHTGNSQPQHF
.	.	TRBV7-2	TRBJ1-6	TGTGCCAGCACAGAGCAGTCTGCCGTGGGTTCACCCCTCCACTTT	CASTEQSAVGSPLHF
once	.	TRBV12-3/TRBV12-4	TRBJ1-5	TGTGCCAGCAGCGGACAGTTTAATCAGCCCCAGCATTTT	CASSGQFNQPQHF
.	.	TRBV10-1	TRBJ1-1	TGCGCCAGCAGTGAGCGGGGCAGGGGCCTCCCGAACACTGAAGCTTTCTTT	CASSERGRGLPNTEAFF
.	.	TRBV7-9	TRBJ1-5	TGTGCCAGCAGCTTAGTGTCCGCTGGTTATAGCAATCAGCCCCAGCATTTT	CASSLVSAGYSNQPQHF
.	.	TRBV1	TRBJ2-7	TGCACCAGCAGCCAAATTTATGGGAGGGGCTCTTCCTACGAGCAGTACTTC	CTSSQIYGRGSSYEQYF
.	.	TRBV7-2	TRBJ2-3	TGTGCCAGCAGCCCCTCCGGGACTTTCCTTGGGGCGCAGTATTTT	CASSPSGTFLGAQYF
.	.	TRBV3-1/TRBV3-2	TRBJ1-5	TGTGCCAGCAGCCAAGATAATCAGCCCCAGCATTTT	CASSQDNQPQHF
.	.	TRBV28	TRBJ1-6	TGTGCCAGCACTCTAATGGGTTCACCCCTCCACTTT	CASTLMGSPLHF
few	.	TRBV12-3/TRBV12-4	TRBJ2-1	TGTGCCAGCAGGGACAAGACCTACAATGAGCAGTTCTTC	CASRDKTYNEQFF
.	.	TRBV6-5	TRBJ2-7	TGTGCCAGCAGTTCCGCACAGGGCTACGAGCAGTACTTC	CASSSAQGYEQYF
.	.	TRBV5-1	TRBJ1-5	TGCGCCAGCAGCCCGGAAAATAGCAATCAGCCCCAGCATTTT	CASSPENSNQPQHF